This T cell receptor beta chain came from a study of cytomegalovirus exposure and HLA in healthy donors. On the study more broadly: A data release that came early held approximately 85 million unique TCRs from HLA-typed donors.

PCR amplification relied on 60 Vbeta primers (plus 13 Jbeta primers). Libraries were prepared by immunoSEQ multiplex PCR; TCRdb keeps only in-frame clonotypes and omits some of them. This sample's table has some 130,000 clones. With respect to this clone: Its target is not known.

Germline values: CDR1 SGDLS, CDR2 YYNGEE. There are 16 residues in the CDR3. J lost 1 base, V lost 3 bases, and 5 bases had no gene match. Study-level points and caveats: Later on, a genetic analysis was performed. It linked a missense variant in DCLRE1C with V- and J-gene trimming of TCR beta. Among the sequence variants, a highly shared cluster was likely an artifact of sequencing. Most sequenced TCRs were rare (though some public TCRs occurred in many donors).

The V and J genes are TRBV9 and TRBJ2-2; TRBD1 agrees at 8 bases. This TCR came from a man younger than 35 in good health and CMV-seronegative. Sample: PBMCs. CDR3 loop: CASSEGTGWNTGELFF. CDR3 coding DNA: TGTGCCAGCAGCGAGGGGACAGGCTGGAACACCGGGGAGCTGTTTTTT.